A selection of T cell receptor beta chains follows, all from one sample in a study of cytomegalovirus exposure and HLA in healthy donors. Here immunoSEQ multiplex PCR was the method, and the copy in TCRdb shows in-frame clones only, minus some. The data show 200,000 or so clones, approximately 78% seen once. Sequencing input: PBMCs. All receptors derive from a woman in her forties in good health and CMV-seronegative. The CDR3 runs from the conserved cysteine through the conserved F or W. D genes are given only for firm matches. Clone size is stated in some rows and not others, as once, few, many or a class when expanded.

j_call v_call d_call clone_size cdr3_nt cdr3_aa
TRBJ1-1 TRBV5-6 . . TGTGCCAGCAGCCCGGCTCGGAGTACCGAAGCTTTCTTT CASSPARSTEAFF
TRBJ2-1 TRBV4-2 . . TGTGCCAGCAGCCAAGATGGTGGCGGGGCCAACAATGAGCAGTTCTTC CASSQDGGGANNEQFF
TRBJ2-1 TRBV10-3 TRBD2 . TGTGCCATCAGTGAGCCCCGGACTAGACTGAATGAGCAGTTCTTC CAISEPRTRLNEQFF
TRBJ2-2 TRBV9 TRBD1 . TGTGCCAGCAGCGTAGCAGGACAGGGGACCGGGGAGCTGTTTTTT CASSVAGQGTGELFF
TRBJ1-2 TRBV5-1 . . TGCGCCAGCAGCTTGGAACGGAACTATGGCTACACCTTC CASSLERNYGYTF
TRBJ1-1 TRBV30 . . TGTGCCTGGAGTGTGCAGACAATCACTGAAGCTTTCTTT CAWSVQTITEAFF
TRBJ1-6 TRBV5-1 . . TGCGCCAGCAGCTTGGCCTTCGACAGGCCGAATTCACCCCTCCACTTT CASSLAFDRPNSPLHF
TRBJ2-7 TRBV6-5 . . TGTGCCAGCAGTTACTCGGAGGCCGCCGAGCAGTACTTC CASSYSEAAEQYF
TRBJ1-2 TRBV6-5 . few TGTGCCAGCAGTTATCTCCGATCGACAGGTCAGAAGGGCTACACCTTC CASSYLRSTGQKGYTF
TRBJ2-7 TRBV5-1 . . TGCGCCAGCAGCTTGGAAGGCGGAACCTACGAGCAGTACTTC CASSLEGGTYEQYF
TRBJ1-4 TRBV4-1 . . TGCGCCAGCAGCCAAGAGATCCAGGGTAATGAAAAACTGTTTTTT CASSQEIQGNEKLFF
TRBJ2-3 TRBV10-1 . few TGCGCCAGCAGCCCCCGTTATACAGATACGCAGTATTTT CASSPRYTDTQYF
TRBJ2-2 TRBV10-1 TRBD2 . TGCGCCAGCAAGGAGACTAGCGGCTCCGGGGAGCTGTTTTTT CASKETSGSGELFF
TRBJ2-3 TRBV7-3 . few TGTGCCAGCAGCTTAACCCCCGGGAGTTTTCGCACAGATACGCAGTATTTT CASSLTPGSFRTDTQYF
TRBJ2-1 TRBV5-1 . . TGCGCCAGCAGCCCGCACTCACTTAGTTTTAACAATGAGCAGTTCTTC CASSPHSLSFNNEQFF
TRBJ2-7 TRBV27 . . TGTGCCAGCAGTTTGGGGCCACTGGGCTTCTACGAGCAGTACTTC CASSLGPLGFYEQYF
TRBJ2-7 TRBV6-5 . once TGTGCCAGCAGTTACTCAACGGGCGAGCAGTACTTC CASSYSTGEQYF
TRBJ2-5 TRBV2 TRBD2 . TGTGCCAGCAAGCGGGAGGCCCGGGGGGAGACCCAGTACTTC CASKREARGETQYF
TRBJ2-6 TRBV11-1 . . TGTGCCAGCAGCTTCCGGTACTCTGGGGCCAACGTCCTGACTTTC CASSFRYSGANVLTF
TRBJ2-7 TRBV9 . . TGTGCCAGCAGCGTAGGAGGCGGGACGTGGTACGAGCAGTACTTC CASSVGGGTWYEQYF
TRBJ2-7 TRBV6-1 TRBD1 . TGTGCCAGCAGTACTGGACAGGTTTTTATCGACGAGCAGTACTTC CASSTGQVFIDEQYF
TRBJ2-6 TRBV27 TRBD1 . TGTGCCAGCAGTCCTAGGGGGCCTGGGGCCAACGTCCTGACTTTC CASSPRGPGANVLTF
TRBJ2-6 TRBV6-5 . . TGTGCCAGCAGTTCGCAGGGTACTGGGGCCAACGTCCTGACTTTC CASSSQGTGANVLTF
TRBJ2-4 TRBV7-9 TRBD1 . TGTGCCAGCAGCTCCTACCGGGACAGGGGGATCTTCAAAGCGGACATTCAGTACTTC CASSSYRDRGIFKADIQYF
TRBJ1-2 TRBV27 TRBD1 . TGTGCCAGCAGTGCTAACAGGGGATCTTATGGCTACACCTTC CASSANRGSYGYTF
TRBJ2-4 TRBV27 . . TGTGCCTCTGGGCGCTCCAAAAACATTCAGTACTTC CASGRSKNIQYF
TRBJ2-1 TRBV10-1 TRBD1 . TGCGCCAGCAGTCAAACGACAGGGGCCAATGAGCAGTTCTTC CASSQTTGANEQFF
TRBJ1-5 TRBV9 TRBD1 . TGTGCCAGCAGCCTAGGGACAGGGGACGAGCCCCAGCATTTT CASSLGTGDEPQHF
TRBJ1-2 TRBV6-4 TRBD1 . TGTGCCAGCAGACCCGACAGGGGTGCTGGCTACACCTTC CASRPDRGAGYTF
TRBJ1-1 TRBV7-9 . . TGTGCCAGCAGCTCCGGACAACTCATGAACACTGAAGCTTTCTTT CASSSGQLMNTEAFF
TRBJ2-7 TRBV7-8 . . TGTGCCAGCAGCTTAGTATGGTCGGGGAGCCCCTACGAGCAGTACTTC CASSLVWSGSPYEQYF
TRBJ2-3 TRBV4-2 . . TGTGCCAGCAGCCAAGACTTTCTGGCGGGACCATCCACAGATACGCAGTATTTT CASSQDFLAGPSTDTQYF
TRBJ2-2 TRBV7-6 . . TGTGCCAGCAGCTTATTATCTTCTGCCGTCGGCACCGGGGAGCTGTTTTTT CASSLLSSAVGTGELFF
TRBJ1-5 TRBV18 TRBD1 few TGTGCCAGCTCAGACAGGGGAACGGGCAATCAGCCCCAGCATTTT CASSDRGTGNQPQHF
TRBJ2-7 TRBV19 . . TGTGCCAGTAGTCAGGCCTACGAGCAGTACTTC CASSQAYEQYF
TRBJ1-1 TRBV5-4 . few TGTGCCAGCAGCTTGCGGGGGAACACTGAAGCTTTCTTT CASSLRGNTEAFF
TRBJ1-1 TRBV30 TRBD1 . TGTGCAAACAGGGGGGGTGGTACTGAAGCTTTCTTT CANRGGGTEAFF
TRBJ1-1 TRBV6-5 . few TGTGCCAGCAGTCGGACTACAGGTGACACTGAAGCTTTCTTT CASSRTTGDTEAFF
TRBJ1-2 TRBV25-1 . . TGTGCCAGCAGGGAGGACTATGGCTACACCTTC CASREDYGYTF
TRBJ2-7 TRBV28 TRBD2 few TGTGCCAGCACCATGGGACTAGCGGGAATCTACGAGCAGTACTTC CASTMGLAGIYEQYF
TRBJ1-2 TRBV10-3 . . TGTGCCATCAGCGAACGGGGTACGGGGGGCTATGGCTACACCTTC CAISERGTGGYGYTF
TRBJ2-5 TRBV6-6 . . TGTGCCAGCAGCAACCCAGGGGTGGAAGAGACCCAGTACTTC CASSNPGVEETQYF
TRBJ1-4 TRBV19 . few TGTGCCAGTACCCCAGGGGCCCGAGGTCGGCTGTTTTTT CASTPGARGRLFF
TRBJ2-7 TRBV2 TRBD2 . TGTGCCAGCACCGGACTAGGCGAAAGCGAGCAGTACTTC CASTGLGESEQYF
TRBJ2-3 TRBV15 . . TGTGCCACCAGCAGATCCCCGGCAGATACGCAGTATTTT CATSRSPADTQYF
TRBJ2-3 TRBV7-9 . once TGTGCCAGCAGCTTTCGGGAGACCCCAGATACGCAGTATTTT CASSFRETPDTQYF
TRBJ2-6 TRBV7-9 . . TGTTCCAGCAGCTTAGGGCGCCGGACACCCTCTGGGGCCAACGTCCTGACTTTC CSSSLGRRTPSGANVLTF
TRBJ1-4 TRBV28 . . TGTGCCAGCAGTCCCAGGACAGCAACTAATGAAAAACTGTTTTTT CASSPRTATNEKLFF
TRBJ1-1 TRBV29-1 TRBD1 once TGCAGCGTTGAGAGGCTTGGGACAGGGTTTTTTGGCACTGAAGCTTTCTTT CSVERLGTGFFGTEAFF